This TCR beta chain is drawn from a study of CD8 T cells in Susac syndrome. Findings of the study overall: The number of individuals included in the study's TCR sequencing and HLA analysis was acknowledged as relatively small.

About 0.5 to 1 ug RNA was reverse transcribed with random hexamers. TCR beta CDR3 was amplified by immunoSEQ multiplex PCR. This amplification extended across 54 Vbeta and 13 Jbeta segments. One entry per CDR3 protein, called by TCRdb with MiXCR from the immunoSEQ multiplex PCR reads. The sample lists around 77,000 distinct CDR3 sequences, just over 95% occurring once. Sequencing targeted TCR beta in T cells from blood (CD8+ and CD4+). TEMRA cells were FACS-enriched, while CD8+ and CD4+ T cells were negatively isolated. Regarding this clonotype: Antigen specificity is unknown.

V lost 3 bases, J lost 1 base, and 10 bases lay in between. CDR1 MNHNS and CDR2 SASEGT come from the germline V gene. This CDR3 region has 15 residues. The receptor comes from a human donor with multiple sclerosis. The J gene is TRBJ1-5, the V gene TRBV6-1; D call uncertain. The specimen was CD4+ T cells from PBMCs. The CDR3 sequence is CASSEYSSSNQPQHF. CDR3 nucleotides: TGTGCCAGCAGTGAGTACAGCTCGAGCAATCAGCCCCAGCATTTT.